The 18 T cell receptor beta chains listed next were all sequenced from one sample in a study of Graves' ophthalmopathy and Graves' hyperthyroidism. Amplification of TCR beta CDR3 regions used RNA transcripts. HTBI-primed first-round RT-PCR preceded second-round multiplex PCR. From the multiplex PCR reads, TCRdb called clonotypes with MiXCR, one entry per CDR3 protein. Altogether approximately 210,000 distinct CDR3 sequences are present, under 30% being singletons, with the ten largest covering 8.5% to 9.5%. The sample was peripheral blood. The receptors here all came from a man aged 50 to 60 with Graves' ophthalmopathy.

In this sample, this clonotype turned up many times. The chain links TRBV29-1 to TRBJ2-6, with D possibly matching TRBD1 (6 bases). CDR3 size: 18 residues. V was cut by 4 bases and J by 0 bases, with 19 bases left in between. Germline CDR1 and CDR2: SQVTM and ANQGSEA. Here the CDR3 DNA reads TGCAGCGTTGGTGCCCCGGACAGCGAGTACTCTGGGGCCAACGTCCTGACTTTC. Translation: CSVGAPDSEYSGANVLTF.

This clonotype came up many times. The CDR3 region is CASSLVEGMGSPLHF. The CDR3 DNA is TGTGCCAGCAGTTTAGTGGAGGGCATGGGTTCACCCCTCCACTTT. This chain links TRBV28 with TRBJ1-6; D is uncertain. Trimming cost V 2 bases and J 9 bases, with 14 bases left between them. There are 15 residues in the CDR3. The germline CDR1 and CDR2 sequences are MDHEN and SYDVKM.

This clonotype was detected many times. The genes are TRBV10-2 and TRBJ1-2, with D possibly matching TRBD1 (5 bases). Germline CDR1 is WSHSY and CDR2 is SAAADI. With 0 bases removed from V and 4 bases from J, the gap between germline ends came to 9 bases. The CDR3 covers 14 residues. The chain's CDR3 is CASSESEDTYGYTF. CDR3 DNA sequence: TGCGCCAGCAGTGAGTCGGAGGACACCTATGGCTACACCTTC.

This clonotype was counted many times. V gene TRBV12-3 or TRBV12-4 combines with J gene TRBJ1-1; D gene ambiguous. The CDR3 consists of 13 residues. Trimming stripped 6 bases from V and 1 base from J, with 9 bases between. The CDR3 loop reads CASSTDPNTEAFF. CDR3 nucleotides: TGTGCCAGCAGCACAGACCCGAACACTGAAGCTTTCTTT.

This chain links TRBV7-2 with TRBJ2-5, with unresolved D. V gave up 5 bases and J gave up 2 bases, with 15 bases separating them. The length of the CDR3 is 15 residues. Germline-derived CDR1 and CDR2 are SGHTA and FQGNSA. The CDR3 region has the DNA TGTGCCAGCAGCCCCCACTATTCGGATCAAGAGACCCAGTACTTC. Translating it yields CASSPHYSDQETQYF.

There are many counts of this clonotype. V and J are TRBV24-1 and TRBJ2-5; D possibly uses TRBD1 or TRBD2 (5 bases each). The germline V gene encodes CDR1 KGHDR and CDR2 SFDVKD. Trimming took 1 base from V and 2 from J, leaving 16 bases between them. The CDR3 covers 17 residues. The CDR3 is CATSDLRDEALQETQYF. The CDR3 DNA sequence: TGTGCCACCAGTGATTTAAGGGACGAGGCTTTACAAGAGACCCAGTACTTC.

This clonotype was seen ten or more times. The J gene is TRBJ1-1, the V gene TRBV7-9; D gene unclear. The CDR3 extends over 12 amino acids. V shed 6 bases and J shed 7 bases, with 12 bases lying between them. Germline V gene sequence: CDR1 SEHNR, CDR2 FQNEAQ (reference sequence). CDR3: CASRSRANEAFF. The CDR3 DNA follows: TGTGCCAGCAGATCCAGAGCAAATGAAGCTTTCTTT.

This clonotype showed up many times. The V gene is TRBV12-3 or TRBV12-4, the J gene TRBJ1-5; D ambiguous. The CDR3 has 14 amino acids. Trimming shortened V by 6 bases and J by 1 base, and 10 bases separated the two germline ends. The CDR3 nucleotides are TGTGCCAGCAGCCTCAGGAGCAGCAATCAGCCCCAGCATTTT. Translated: CASSLRSSNQPQHF.

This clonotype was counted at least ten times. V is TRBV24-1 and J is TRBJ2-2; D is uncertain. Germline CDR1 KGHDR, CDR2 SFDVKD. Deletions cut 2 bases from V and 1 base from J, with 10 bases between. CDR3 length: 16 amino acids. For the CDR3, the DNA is TGTGCCACCAGTGATTCAGGAGTACAGAACACCGGGGAGCTGTTTTTT. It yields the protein CATSDSGVQNTGELFF.

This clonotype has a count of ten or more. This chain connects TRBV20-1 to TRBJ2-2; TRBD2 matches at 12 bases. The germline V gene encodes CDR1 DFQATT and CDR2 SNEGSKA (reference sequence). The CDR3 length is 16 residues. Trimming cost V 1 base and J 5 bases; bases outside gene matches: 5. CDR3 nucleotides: TGCAGTGCTAGAGTACCTAGCGGGAGGGGGACCGGGGAGCTGTTTTTT. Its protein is CSARVPSGRGTGELFF.

The CDR3 DNA is TGTGCCAGCGACAGGGGGCAGGTAGAGACCCAGTACTTC. It yields the protein CASDRGQVETQYF. V usage is TRBV28 and J usage is TRBJ2-5; 10 bases agree with TRBD1. J gave up 4 bases and V 8 bases, and 4 bases lay outside the gene matches. CDR1 is MDHEN and CDR2 is SYDVKM in the germline V gene. This CDR3 contains 13 residues.

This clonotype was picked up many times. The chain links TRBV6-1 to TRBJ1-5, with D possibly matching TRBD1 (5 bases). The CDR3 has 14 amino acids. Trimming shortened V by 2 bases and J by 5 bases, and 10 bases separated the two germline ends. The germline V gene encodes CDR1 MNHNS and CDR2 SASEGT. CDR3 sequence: CASSEPGLDQPQHF. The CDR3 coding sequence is TGTGCCAGCAGTGAACCAGGGCTCGATCAGCCCCAGCATTTT.

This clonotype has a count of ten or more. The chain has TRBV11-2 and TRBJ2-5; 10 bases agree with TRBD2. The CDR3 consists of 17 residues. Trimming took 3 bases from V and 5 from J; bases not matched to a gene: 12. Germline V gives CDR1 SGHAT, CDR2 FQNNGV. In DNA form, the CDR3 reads TGTGCCAGCAGCTTGCTCGTCAGCGGGAGGGCCGATGAGACCCAGTACTTC. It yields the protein CASSLLVSGRADETQYF.

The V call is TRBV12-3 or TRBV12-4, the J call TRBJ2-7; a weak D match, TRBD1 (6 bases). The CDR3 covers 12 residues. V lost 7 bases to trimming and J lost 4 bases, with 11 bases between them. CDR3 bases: TGTGCCAGCACCAGGACAGTTTACGAGCAGTACTTC. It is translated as CASTRTVYEQYF.

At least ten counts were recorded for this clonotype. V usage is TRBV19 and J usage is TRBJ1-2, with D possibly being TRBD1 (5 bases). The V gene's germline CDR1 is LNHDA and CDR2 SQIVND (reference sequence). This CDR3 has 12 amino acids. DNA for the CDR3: TGTGTAGCCCTTCAGGGAACATATGGCTACACCTTC. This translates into CVALQGTYGYTF.

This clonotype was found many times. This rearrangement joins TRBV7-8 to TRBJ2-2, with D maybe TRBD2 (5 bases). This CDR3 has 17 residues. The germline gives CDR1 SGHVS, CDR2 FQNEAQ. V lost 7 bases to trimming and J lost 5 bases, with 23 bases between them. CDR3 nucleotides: TGTGCCAGCACCCGTCTGGAGAGGGTTGGGGAAACCGGGGAGCTGTTTTTT. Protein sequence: CASTRLERVGETGELFF.

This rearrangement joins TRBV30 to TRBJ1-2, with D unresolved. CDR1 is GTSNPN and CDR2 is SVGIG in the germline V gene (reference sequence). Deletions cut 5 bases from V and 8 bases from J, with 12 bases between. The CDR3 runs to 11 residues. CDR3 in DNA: TGTGCCTGGTCACAAGATTGGGGCTACACCTTC. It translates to CAWSQDWGYTF.

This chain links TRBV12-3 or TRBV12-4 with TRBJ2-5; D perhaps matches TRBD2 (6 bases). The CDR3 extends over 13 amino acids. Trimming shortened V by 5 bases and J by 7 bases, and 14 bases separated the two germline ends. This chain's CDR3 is CASSPRESGTQYF. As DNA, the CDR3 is TGTGCCAGCAGTCCCCGGGAGTCCGGGACCCAGTACTTC.